This T cell receptor (beta chain) stems from a study of cytomegalovirus exposure and HLA in healthy donors. Study conclusions and caveats: Follow-up analysis later connected one missense variant in DCLRE1C with trimming of TCR beta V- and J-genes.

The PCR employed 60 Vbeta primers together with 13 Jbeta primers. Produced via immunoSEQ multiplex PCR; TCRdb's table is partial and in-frame only. This table has 150,000 to 200,000 clones, about four fifths appearing once. This clone was seen more than once but under ten times. Its antigen is still unknown. Trimming took 5 bases from V and 9 from J, leaving 11 bases between them. This CDR3 spans 12 amino acids. The germline V gene has CDR1 MNHNY and CDR2 SVGAGI (reference sequence). The receptor comes from a boy younger than 18 in good health and CMV-seronegative. Sequencing input: PBMCs. This chain connects TRBV6-6 to TRBJ2-4; weak D call: TRBD2 (6 bases). DNA for the CDR3: TGTGCCAGCAGTCCCGGAGGGCCCATTCAGTACTTC. This codes for CASSPGGPIQYF.